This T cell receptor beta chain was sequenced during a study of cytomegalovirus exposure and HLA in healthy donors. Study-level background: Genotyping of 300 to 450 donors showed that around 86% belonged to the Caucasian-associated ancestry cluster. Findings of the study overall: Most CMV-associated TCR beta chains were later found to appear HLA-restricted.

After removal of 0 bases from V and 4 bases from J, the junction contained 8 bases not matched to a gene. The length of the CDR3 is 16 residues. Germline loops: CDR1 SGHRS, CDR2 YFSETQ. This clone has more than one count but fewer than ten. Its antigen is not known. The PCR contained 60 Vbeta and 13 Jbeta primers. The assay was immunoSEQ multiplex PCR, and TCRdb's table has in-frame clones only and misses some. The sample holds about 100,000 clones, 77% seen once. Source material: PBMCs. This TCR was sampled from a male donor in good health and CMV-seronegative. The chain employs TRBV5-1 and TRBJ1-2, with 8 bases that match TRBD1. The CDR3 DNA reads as TGCGCCAGCAGCTTGGAACCGGGACAGGTCCGCTATGGCTACACCTTC. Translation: CASSLEPGQVRYGYTF. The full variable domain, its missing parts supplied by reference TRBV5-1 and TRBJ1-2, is KAGVTQTPRYLIKTRGQQVTLSCSPISGHRSVSWYQQTPGQGLQFLFEYFSETQRNKGNFPGRFSGRQFSNSRSEMNVSTLELGDSALYLCASSLEPGQVRYGYTFGSGTRLTVV.